One and the same sample provided the 6 T cell receptor beta chains below, sequenced in a study of blood T cell repertoires in COVID-19. The table came from immunoSEQ multiplex PCR; TCRdb's copy has only in-frame clones and leaves some out. The table records about 260,000 clones, around 82% of them present only once. The sample comprised peripheral blood. Every receptor here comes from a human donor in a cohort sampled during active COVID-19.

This clone was found a few times. The chain has TRBV5-1 and TRBJ1-4; TRBD1 agrees at 8 bases. CDR1 is SGHRS, CDR2 YFSETQ, per germline. The CDR3 sequence is 14 residues long. The trim removed 4 bases at V and 6 bases at J, leaving 5 bases unmatched. CDR3 sequence: CASSAGQDYEKLFF. Here the CDR3 DNA reads TGCGCCAGCAGCGCGGGACAGGACTATGAAAAACTGTTTTTT.

The chain has TRBV6-2 or TRBV6-3 and TRBJ1-1; possibly TRBD1 for D (6 bases). Germline assignment: CDR1 MNHEY and CDR2 SVGEGT. Trimming removed 4 bases at V and 5 bases at J, with 14 bases between. This CDR3 has 14 amino acids. The chain's CDR3 is CASSSGTSLTEAFF. As DNA, the CDR3 is TGTGCCAGCAGTTCCGGGACAAGCTTAACTGAAGCTTTCTTT.

This chain joins TRBV27 and TRBJ2-1, with TRBD2 matching 7 bases. The ends lost 0 bases at V and 4 bases at J; junction bases unmatched: 12. The germline gives CDR1 MNHEY, CDR2 SMNVEV (reference sequence). The CDR3 extends over 18 amino acids. Here the CDR3 reads CASSLSPFAGAMYNEQFF. The CDR3, as DNA: TGTGCCAGCAGTTTATCCCCTTTTGCGGGAGCGATGTACAATGAGCAGTTCTTC.

The chain joins TRBV4-3 to TRBJ1-2, with 8 bases identical to TRBD1. CDR1 is LGHNA, CDR2 YSLEER, per germline. J gave up 0 bases and V 1 base, and 7 bases lay outside the gene matches. The CDR3 is 17 residues long. This CDR3 is CASSQGRTGRANYGYTF. Here the CDR3 DNA reads TGCGCCAGCAGCCAAGGCCGGACAGGGAGGGCTAACTATGGCTACACCTTC.

The chain is built from TRBV3-1 (or the pseudogene TRBV3-2) and TRBJ2-7; D may be TRBD1 (5 bases). Between the trimmed V and J ends, which lost 0 bases and 2 bases, there was a span of 11 bases. CDR1 and CDR2 from the germline V gene are LGHDT and YNNKEL (reference sequence). This CDR3 spans 15 amino acids. CDR3 protein: CASSQDGALTYEQYF. The CDR3 DNA is TGTGCCAGCAGCCAAGATGGGGCCCTTACCTACGAGCAGTACTTC.

The genes are TRBV29-1 and TRBJ1-3, with D tentatively TRBD1 (5 bases). Germline V gene sequence: CDR1 SQVTM, CDR2 ANQGSEA. V shed 0 bases and J shed 4 bases, with 16 bases lying between them. The CDR3 extends over 16 amino acids. The CDR3 loop is CSVEDRRGPHGNTIYF. The DNA for the CDR3 is TGCAGCGTTGAAGATCGAAGGGGCCCCCACGGAAACACCATATATTTT.